What follows are 11 T cell receptor beta chains derived from one specimen sequenced in a study of shared clonotypes between healthy human individuals. Clones were sequenced by immunoSEQ multiplex PCR, and TCRdb holds only the in-frame ones, with some missing. The sample gives some 2.1 million clones, 85% to 95% of which show up once; more than 0.1% is in the top ten. The source material was naive CD4+ T cells sorted from blood. As for subset: CD45RA+ positively selected. These receptors all stem from a man younger than 30 in good health.

V and J are TRBV4-1 and TRBJ2-5; 7 bases fit TRBD1. Germline assignment: CDR1 MGHRA and CDR2 YSYEKL. V lost 4 bases and J lost 4; bases outside the gene matches: 3. The CDR3 loop spans 13 amino acids. This CDR3 reads CASSLTGLETQYF. The DNA for the CDR3 is TGCGCCAGCAGCCTGACAGGGCTAGAGACCCAGTACTTC.

Worth noting for this clone: A much larger clone lies one base from this, so it may be a read error. Other DNA sequences within the sample encode an identical CDR3. DNA of the CDR3: TGTGCCAGCAGCTTAGGTAGCAATCAGCCCCAGCATTTT. It translates to CASSLGSNQPQHF. The chain employs TRBV11-2 and TRBJ1-5; D is unresolved. Trimming cost V 1 base and J 0 bases, with 1 base left between them. The CDR3 runs 13 residues. Germline CDR1 reads SGHAT; CDR2 reads FQNNGV.

V gene TRBV2 combines with J gene TRBJ1-3; the D is unclear. This CDR3 is 14 amino acids long. Per germline, CDR1 SNHLY and CDR2 FYNNEI. V lost 7 bases to trimming and J lost 2 bases, with 12 bases between them. The CDR3, as DNA: TGTGCCAGCACCCTGGATGGGGCTGGAAACACCATATATTTT. Encoded protein: CASTLDGAGNTIYF.

V usage is TRBV18 and J usage is TRBJ2-2; possible D gene TRBD1, 5 bases. The CDR3 is 15 amino acids. Trimming took 3 bases from V and 4 from J, leaving 12 bases between them. CDR1 is KGHSH and CDR2 is LQKENI in the germline V gene. Here the CDR3 reads CASSPAQGGTGELFF. The CDR3, as DNA: TGTGCCAGCTCACCGGCTCAGGGCGGCACCGGGGAGCTGTTTTTT.

The chain is built from TRBV4-1 and TRBJ1-3; D not resolved. The V gene lost 5 bases and the J gene lost 0 bases, with 8 bases spanning the gap. Germline V gene lookup returns CDR1 MGHRA and CDR2 YSYEKL. The CDR3 spans 14 residues. For the CDR3, the DNA is TGCGCCAGCAGCTCGGGGAACTCTGGAAACACCATATATTTT. This encodes CASSSGNSGNTIYF.

The chain recombines TRBV2 with TRBJ2-2, with TRBD1 matching over 7 bases. This CDR3 has 14 amino acids. Losses at the gene ends were 7 bases for V and 5 bases for J; bases not matched to a gene: 7. Germline V lookup: CDR1 SNHLY, CDR2 FYNNEI. The CDR3 loop is CASIEQGETGELFF. CDR3 DNA: TGTGCCAGCATCGAGCAGGGGGAAACCGGGGAGCTGTTTTTT.

The chain uses TRBV5-1 and TRBJ2-1, with 9 bases matching TRBD1. The trim removed 3 bases at V and 12 bases at J, leaving 7 bases unmatched. From germline, CDR1 is SGHRS and CDR2 YFSETQ. The CDR3 has 13 amino acids. The CDR3 DNA reads as TGCGCCAGCAGCTCGGACAGGGGTGGAGCGCAGTTCTTC. Translated: CASSSDRGGAQFF.

V gene TRBV6-1 combines with J gene TRBJ1-5; D ambiguous. The CDR3 spans 17 residues. V was trimmed by 3 bases and J by 0 bases, leaving 15 bases between them. The germline V gene encodes CDR1 MNHNS and CDR2 SASEGT. The CDR3: CASSESPGRNSNQPQHF. CDR3 in DNA: TGTGCCAGCAGTGAGTCCCCCGGACGGAATAGCAATCAGCCCCAGCATTTT.

CDR3 in DNA: TGTGCCAGCTCACCATCGGCGGCTAACTATGGCTACACCTTC. Its translation: CASSPSAANYGYTF. The V call is TRBV18, the J call TRBJ1-2; D remains unclear. The CDR3 runs 14 residues. Trimming stripped 2 bases from V and 0 bases from J, with 7 bases between. CDR1 KGHSH and CDR2 LQKENI come from the germline V gene.

The chain carries TRBV27 and TRBJ1-6; D perhaps matches TRBD1 (5 bases). CDR3 length: 17 amino acids. Germline V lookup: CDR1 MNHEY, CDR2 SMNVEV (reference sequence). The germline V and J ends were trimmed by 6 bases and 0 bases, with 15 bases remaining between them. For the CDR3, the DNA is TGTGCCAGCAGCTTGGTGGGGGGTAGCTCCTATAATTCACCCCTCCACTTT. Translation gives CASSLVGGSSYNSPLHF.

To note about this clone: This CDR3 is also generated by other DNA sequences in the sample. The gene calls are TRBV5-6 and TRBJ2-7; D is ambiguous. The CDR3 runs 11 residues. The germline V and J ends were trimmed by 0 bases and 6 bases, with 4 bases remaining between them. Germline values: CDR1 SGHDT, CDR2 YYEEEE. In DNA form, the CDR3 reads TGTGCCAGCAGCTTGGGTGGCGAGCAGTACTTC. The encoded protein is CASSLGGEQYF.